The T cell receptor (beta chain) described here comes from a study of spatial heterogeneity in lung cancer (dated by TCRdb to about 2019). Notes on the research overall: Beta-chain transcripts were consistently detected in greater numbers than alpha-chain transcripts, which likely reflected higher beta-chain transcript abundance. Both alpha and beta chains were TCR-sequenced in roughly 200 tumor regions, about 69 matched nontumor lung samples and some 56 PBMC samples obtained at surgery. In the raw uncorrected reads, each unique combination of TCR and UMI appeared more than ten times on average. TCR alpha and beta repertoires were quantitatively compared across multiple tumor regions, matched nontumor lung and blood in non-small cell lung cancer. TCR repertoire features were related to nonsynonymous mutation counts determined by whole-exome sequencing of tumor tissue. The full study reports these points: Additional single-cell paired TCR alpha and beta sequencing was considered necessary to confirm, at a functional level, the hypothesis that regional TCRs recognize regional mutations. Ubiquitous expanded tumor TCRs showed up in blood more often at tumor resection than at routine follow-up.

CDR1 LNHDA and CDR2 SQIVND are derived from the germline V gene (reference sequence). V and J lose 1 base and 4 bases, and a span of 16 bases separates them. The CDR3 covers 16 residues, taking in both the cysteine and the phenylalanine. Of all the DNA, just the CDR3 is kept, 48 bases in frame from base 1. The time point label corresponds to: sample taken at primary tumor resection. Donors were some 67 patients with early-stage, untreated non-small cell lung cancer from the lung TRACERx cohort. TCR sequencing used whole RNA extracted from tumor and nontumor lung tissue, or from cryopreserved PBMC samples, without cell sorting. Patients were selected for TCR sequencing only if sufficient RNA was available from at least two tumor regions. In its sample, this clonotype was seen many times. Its antigen remains undetermined. Per-base qualities were not stored, and no clone one base away is much larger. The library was generated by 5' RACE. Sequencer: NextSeq 500. To allow correction of PCR and sequencing errors, the TCR library protocol tagged every TCR cDNA molecule with a unique molecular identifier. Per the original workflow: TCR identification, UMI-based error correction and CDR3 extraction were performed with Decombinator tools. Expanded TCRs were defined as those above a frequency of 2 per 1,000, corresponding to the top 1% of the tumor frequency distribution. Each repertoire was subsampled 100 times to 5,000 TCRs, after which Renyi diversity was computed with the R vegan package. CDR3 similarity networks were built from amino acid triplet string-kernel similarity, connecting CDR3s with pairwise similarity above 0.82. The raw public data were reprocessed by TCRdb itself: fastp quality trimming at Q25, MiXCR clonotype calling, in-frame beta chains only. Rows matching on CDR3 protein sequence are summarized as one entry with the most common DNA and genes. TCRdb assigned the V and J calls; the authors' analysis was not used. A total of some 8,900 distinct CDR3 sequences appear in this sample, more than 4.5% of them only once. Together, the top ten hold approximately 31% of the sample.

This receptor chain uses TRBV19 and TRBJ1-2; possibly the D gene is TRBD1, per 6 matching bases. This TCR was recovered from a male donor with early-stage non-small cell lung cancer. This sample comprised PBMCs, obtained at surgery. The DNA sequence follows: TGTGCCAGTAGTATAGGTTCGACAGGTCAGCTCTATGGCTACACCTTC. This yields the protein CASSIGSTGQLYGYTF.